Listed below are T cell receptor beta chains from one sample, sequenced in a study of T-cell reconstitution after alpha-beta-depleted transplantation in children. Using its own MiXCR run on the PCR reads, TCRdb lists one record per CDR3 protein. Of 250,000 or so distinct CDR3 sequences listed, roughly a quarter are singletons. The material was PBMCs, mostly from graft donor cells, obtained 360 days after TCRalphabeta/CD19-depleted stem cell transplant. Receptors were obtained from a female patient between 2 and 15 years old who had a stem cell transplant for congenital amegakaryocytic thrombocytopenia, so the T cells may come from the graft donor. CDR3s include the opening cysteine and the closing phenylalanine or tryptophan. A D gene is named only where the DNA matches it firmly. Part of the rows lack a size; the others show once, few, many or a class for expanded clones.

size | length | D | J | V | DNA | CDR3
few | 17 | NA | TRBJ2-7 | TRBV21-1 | TGTGCCAGCAGCAAAGTGGTGGACAGGAGGAGTCAAGACGAGCAGTACTTC | CASSKVVDRRSQDEQYF
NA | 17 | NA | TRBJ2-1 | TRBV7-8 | TGTGCCAGCAGCCCCCCCCCAACTGGGGTAACTGGCGATGAGCAGTTCTTC | CASSPPPTGVTGDEQFF
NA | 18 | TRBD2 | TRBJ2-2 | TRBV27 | TGTGCCAGCAGGGGACTAGCGGGGGGTGTGTTTGGCACCGGGGAGCTGTTTTTT | CASRGLAGGVFGTGELFF
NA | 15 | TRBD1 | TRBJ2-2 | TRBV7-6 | TGTGCCAGCAGCAGACAGGGACAGGACACCGGGGAGCTGTTTTTT | CASSRQGQDTGELFF
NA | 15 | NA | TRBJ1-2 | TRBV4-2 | TGTGCCAGCAGCCAAGACCCAGGGTTCAGCTATGGCTACACCTTC | CASSQDPGFSYGYTF
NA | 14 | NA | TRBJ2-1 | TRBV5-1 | TGCGCCAGCAGCTTGGGGGATCCGTACAATGAGCAGTTCTTC | CASSLGDPYNEQFF
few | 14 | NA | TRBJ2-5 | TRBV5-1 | TGCGCCAGCAGCTTGTTGAGGTTTCAAGAGACCCAGTACTTC | CASSLLRFQETQYF
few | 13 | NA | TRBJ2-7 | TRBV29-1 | TGCAGCGTTCGGTCCACCGGGAACGGCGAGCAGTACTTC | CSVRSTGNGEQYF
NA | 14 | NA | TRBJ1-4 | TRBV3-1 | TGTGCCAGCAGCCCGGCGGCTGCGGGGGAAAAACTGTTTTTT | CASSPAAAGEKLFF
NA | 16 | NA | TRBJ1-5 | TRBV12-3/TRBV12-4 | TGTGCCAGCAGTCCCGGAACAGGGTATAGCAATCAGCCCCAGCATTTT | CASSPGTGYSNQPQHF
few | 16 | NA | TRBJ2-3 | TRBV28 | TGTGCCAGCAGTCCCCGAGGGGCGACGGTGACAGATACGCAGTATTTT | CASSPRGATVTDTQYF
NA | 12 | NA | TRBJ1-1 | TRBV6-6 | TGTGCCAGCAGGGGGGGGAACACTGAAGCTTTCTTT | CASRGGNTEAFF
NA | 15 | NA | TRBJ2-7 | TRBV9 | TGTGCCAGCAGCGTAGAGGGGGGGTTCCCCTACGAGCAGTACTTC | CASSVEGGFPYEQYF
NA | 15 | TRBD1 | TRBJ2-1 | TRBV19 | TGTGCCAGTAGTCCTAGGACAGGGACCGGCAATGAGCAGTTCTTC | CASSPRTGTGNEQFF
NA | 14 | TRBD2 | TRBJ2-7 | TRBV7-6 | TGTGCCAGCACCCCGACTAGCAGCTCCTACGAGCAGTACTTC | CASTPTSSSYEQYF
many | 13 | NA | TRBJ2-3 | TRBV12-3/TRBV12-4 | TGTGCCAGCAGTCCGGCGCGGACAGTAACGCAGTATTTT | CASSPARTVTQYF
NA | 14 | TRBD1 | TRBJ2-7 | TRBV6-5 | TGTGCCAGCAGTTACCAACAGGGGACCTACGAGCAGTACTTC | CASSYQQGTYEQYF
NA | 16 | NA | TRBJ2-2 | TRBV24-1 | TGTGCCACCAGTCAATTAGAGGGAGAAGTTACCGGGGAGCTGTTTTTT | CATSQLEGEVTGELFF
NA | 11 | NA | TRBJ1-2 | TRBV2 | TGTGCCAGCAGTGATGATTATGGCTACACCTTC | CASSDDYGYTF
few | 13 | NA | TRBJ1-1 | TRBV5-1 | TGCGCCAGCAGCTTGGCGGTGGACACTGAAGCTTTCTTT | CASSLAVDTEAFF
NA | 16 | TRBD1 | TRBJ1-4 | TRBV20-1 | TGCAGTGCCACAAGACAGGGATTCAAGGCTAATGAAAAACTGTTTTTT | CSATRQGFKANEKLFF
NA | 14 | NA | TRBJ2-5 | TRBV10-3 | TGTGCCATCAGTGAGTCTTCCCCCGGAGAGACCCAGTACTTC | CAISESSPGETQYF
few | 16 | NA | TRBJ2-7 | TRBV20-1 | TGCAGTGCTAGAGATTTAGGGCTGGCGAGCTCCTACGAGCAGTACTTC | CSARDLGLASSYEQYF
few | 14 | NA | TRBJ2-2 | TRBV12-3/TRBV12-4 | TGTGCCAGCAGTTTCCCCAACATGGTCGGGGAGCTGTTTTTT | CASSFPNMVGELFF
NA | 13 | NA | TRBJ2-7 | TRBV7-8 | TGTGCCAGCAGCCCAGTCAGGGTGTACGAGCAGTACTTC | CASSPVRVYEQYF
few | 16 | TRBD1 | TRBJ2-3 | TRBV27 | TGTGCCAGCCGAAGTTGGGGGGACAGGGCCACAGATACGCAGTATTTT | CASRSWGDRATDTQYF
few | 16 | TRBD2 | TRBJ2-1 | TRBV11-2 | TGTGCCAGCAGCCCGGTTGGGACTAGCTCGTACAATGAGCAGTTCTTC | CASSPVGTSSYNEQFF
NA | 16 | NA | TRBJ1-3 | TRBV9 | TGTGCCAGCAGCGGGGCCGACAAAGCCTCTGGAAACACCATATATTTT | CASSGADKASGNTIYF
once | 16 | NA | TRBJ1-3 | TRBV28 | TGTGCCAGAATGATTAACAGGGCCCACTCTGGAAACACCATATATTTT | CARMINRAHSGNTIYF
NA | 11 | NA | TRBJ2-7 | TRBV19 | TGTGCCAGTTCTAGCATCGTCGAGCAGTACTTC | CASSSIVEQYF
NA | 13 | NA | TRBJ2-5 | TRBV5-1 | TGCGCCAGCAGTATATCGTCACAAGAGACCCAGTACTTC | CASSISSQETQYF
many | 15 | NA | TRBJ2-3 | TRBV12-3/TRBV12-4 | TGTGCCAGCAGTAGAAACAGGGCGGGCACAGATACGCAGTATTTT | CASSRNRAGTDTQYF
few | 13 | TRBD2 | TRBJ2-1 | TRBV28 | TGTGCCATAAGGCAGACTAGCGGTAATGAGCAGTTCTTC | CAIRQTSGNEQFF
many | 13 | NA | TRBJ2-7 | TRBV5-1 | TGCGCCAGCAGCTTGACAGTTTCCTACGAGCAGTACTTC | CASSLTVSYEQYF
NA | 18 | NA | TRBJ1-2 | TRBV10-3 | TGTGCCATCAGTGAAATGGCCCCCCACCGGGTTGGGGCCTATGGCTACACCTTC | CAISEMAPHRVGAYGYTF
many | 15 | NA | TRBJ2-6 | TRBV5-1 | TGCGCCAGCAGCTTGTCACAGGCTGGGGCCAACGTCCTGACTTTC | CASSLSQAGANVLTF
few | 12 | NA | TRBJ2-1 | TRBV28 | TGTGCCAGCTTCGGCCCCTACAATGAGCAGTTCTTC | CASFGPYNEQFF
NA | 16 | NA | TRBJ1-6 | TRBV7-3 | TGTGCCAGCAGCTTATATCTAAGGGGGTCAAATTCACCCCTCCACTTT | CASSLYLRGSNSPLHF
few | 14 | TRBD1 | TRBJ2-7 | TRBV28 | TGTGCCAGCAGTGAGAGGACAGGGAGATGGGAGCAGTACTTC | CASSERTGRWEQYF
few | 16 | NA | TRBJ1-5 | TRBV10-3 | TGTGCCATCAGTGGCTCAGGGCCGTATAGCAATCAGCCCCAGCATTTT | CAISGSGPYSNQPQHF
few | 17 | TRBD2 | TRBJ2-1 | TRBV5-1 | TGCGCCAGCAGCAGAACTAGCGGGAGTTGGGGGTACAATGAGCAGTTCTTC | CASSRTSGSWGYNEQFF
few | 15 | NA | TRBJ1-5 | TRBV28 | TGTGCCAGCAGTACCGCGACAGCCTCCTCGGGGCCCCAGCATTTT | CASSTATASSGPQHF
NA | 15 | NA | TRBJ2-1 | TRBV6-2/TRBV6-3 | TGTGCCAGCAGCTTCGAGGGGAGCTCCTACAATGAGCAGTTCTTC | CASSFEGSSYNEQFF
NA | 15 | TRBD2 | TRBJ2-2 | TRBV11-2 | TGTGCCAGCAGAGCGCTAGCGGGATGGGCCGGGGAGCTGTTTTTT | CASRALAGWAGELFF
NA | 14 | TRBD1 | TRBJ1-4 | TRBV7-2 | TGTGCCAGCAGCTGGACAGGGATGGGTGAAAAACTGTTTTTT | CASSWTGMGEKLFF
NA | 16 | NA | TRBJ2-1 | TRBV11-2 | TGTGCCAGCAGCTTAGACGGGGGGCGAGCCTACAATGAGCAGTTCTTC | CASSLDGGRAYNEQFF
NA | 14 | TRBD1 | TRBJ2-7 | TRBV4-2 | TGTGCCAGCAGCCAGGACAGGGGGACCTACGAGCAGTACTTC | CASSQDRGTYEQYF
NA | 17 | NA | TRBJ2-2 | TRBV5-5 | TGTGCCAGCAGCCGGGTCATAGCAGACCGCGCCCCCGGGGAGCTGTTTTTT | CASSRVIADRAPGELFF
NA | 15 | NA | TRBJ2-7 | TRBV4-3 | TGCGCCAGCAGCCAAGAGCCCGGGCTGTCCTACGAGCAGTACTTC | CASSQEPGLSYEQYF
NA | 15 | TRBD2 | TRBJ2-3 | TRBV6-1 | TGTGCCAGCAGTGAAGGACTAGCGGACACAGATACGCAGTATTTT | CASSEGLADTDTQYF
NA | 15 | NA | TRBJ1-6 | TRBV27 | TGTGCCAGCAGTCTTGCCTTGGGAATTAATTCACCCCTCCACTTT | CASSLALGINSPLHF
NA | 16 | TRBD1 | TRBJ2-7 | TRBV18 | TGTGCCAGCTCACCAGGACAGGGGTACATCGCCTACGAGCAGTACTTC | CASSPGQGYIAYEQYF
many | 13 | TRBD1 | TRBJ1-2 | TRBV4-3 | TGCGCCAGCAGCCCAGGGGGTGGCTATGGCTACACCTTC | CASSPGGGYGYTF